The present entry profiles one T cell receptor beta chain with its context. Its cognate antigen is unknown. MiXCR, run by TCRdb on the multiplex PCR reads, gives a single entry per CDR3 protein. The table has fewer than 25,000 distinct CDR3 sequences, approximately 64% seen once; the top ten hold 15% to 20%. Germline V gives CDR1 SGHTA, CDR2 FQGNSA. CDR3 size: 14 residues. Trimming shortened V by 2 bases and J by 5 bases, and 9 bases separated the two germline ends. These data originate in a study of breast tumors, draining lymph nodes, adjacent tissues. General observations from the study: Tumor T cell lymph node origin was a supported hypothesis, not proven. Most tumor T cells seemingly derive from lymph node, then expand in tumor. Luminal-like breast cancer showed significantly greater tumor-nontumor repertoire similarity than basal-like breast cancer did. Tumor TCR diversity was below lymph nodes but above nontumor tissue.

Specimen: tumor-adjacent breast tissue. The chain links TRBV7-2 to TRBJ1-4; D gene ambiguous. The sequence derives from a female donor with breast cancer. Some clones in this sample may be carry-over from other donors' samples. In DNA form, the CDR3 reads TGTGCCAGCAGCTTAAAGACGGGGAATGAAAAACTGTTTTTT. This encodes CASSLKTGNEKLFF.